Following are 31 T cell receptor beta chains from one sample sequenced in a study of T-cell reconstitution after alpha-beta-depleted transplantation in children. Unique molecular identifiers were used in preparing the TCRbeta library. Via MiXCR, TCRdb re-called the PCR reads, giving one row per CDR3 protein. The repertoire has about 260,000 distinct CDR3 sequences, around 8% of them found once; the top ten carry less than 8%. The starting material was PBMCs, mostly from graft donor cells, obtained 180 days after TCRalphabeta/CD19-depleted stem cell transplant. These receptor sequences come from a male patient between 5 and 17 years old who had a stem cell transplant for acute lymphoblastic leukemia, so the T cells may come from the graft donor.

This clonotype was counted a few times. The rearrangement links TRBV28 to TRBJ2-4; D might be TRBD1 or TRBD2, each matching 5 bases. V was pared by 3 bases and J by 3 bases, with 12 bases between. Germline-derived CDR1 and CDR2 are MDHEN and SYDVKM. This CDR3 is 15 amino acids long. CDR3 region: CASSFGGTLKNIQYF. CDR3 nucleotide sequence: TGTGCCAGCAGTTTCGGTGGGACCCTCAAAAACATTCAGTACTTC.

This clonotype was observed a few times. The rearrangement joins TRBV19 to TRBJ2-2, with unresolved D. The CDR3 has 16 amino acids. CDR1 LNHDA and CDR2 SQIVND come from the germline V gene (reference sequence). The V gene lost 7 bases and the J gene lost 5 bases, with 20 bases spanning the gap. The CDR3 sequence: CASMGIAMGETGELFF. CDR3 coding DNA: TGTGCCAGTATGGGAATCGCTATGGGTGAGACCGGGGAGCTGTTTTTT.

On this clonotype: With a much larger clone just one base away, this may be a read error. The J gene is TRBJ1-3, the V gene TRBV5-1; D not certain. The CDR3 loop spans 13 amino acids. The V end was cut by 5 bases, the J end by 3 bases, with 9 bases between. Germline V gene lookup returns CDR1 SGHRS and CDR2 YFSETQ. The CDR3 reads CASSPVCGNTIYF. In DNA, the CDR3 is TGCGCCAGCAGTCCGGTCTGTGGAAACACCATATATTTT.

This clonotype appeared many times. Here the CDR3 DNA reads TGCAGCGTTGAAGATATACCCGGACTAGCGTCGTGGGGGCAGTTCTTC. Protein product: CSVEDIPGLASWGQFF. J is TRBJ2-1 and V is TRBV29-1; 9 bases line up with TRBD2. CDR1 is SQVTM and CDR2 is ANQGSEA in the germline V gene. J lost 12 bases, V lost 0 bases, and 15 bases had no gene match. This CDR3 region has 16 residues.

Many counts were recorded for this clonotype. The chain is built from TRBV27 and TRBJ1-5; D possibly corresponds to TRBD1 (5 bases). This CDR3 comprises 15 residues. Germline V CDR1 and CDR2: MNHEY, SMNVEV (reference sequence). V was pared by 2 bases and J by 4 bases, with 12 bases between. This chain's CDR3 is CASSLKGRANQPQHF. The DNA for the CDR3 is TGTGCCAGCAGTTTAAAAGGCAGGGCGAATCAGCCCCAGCATTTT.

This clonotype was seen ten or more times. The chain is built from TRBV9 and TRBJ2-2; D perhaps matches TRBD2 (5 bases). CDR1 and CDR2 (germline): SGDLS, YYNGEE. Trimming removed 3 bases from V and 4 bases from J, with 13 bases in between. The CDR3 has 15 residues. The CDR3 here is CASSARTGITGELFF. Here the CDR3 DNA reads TGTGCCAGCAGCGCCAGGACTGGAATCACCGGGGAGCTGTTTTTT.

This clonotype was found many times. This rearrangement joins TRBV29-1 to TRBJ1-2; D may be TRBD1 (5 bases). The V end was cut by 4 bases, the J end by 5 bases, with 8 bases between. Germline lookup yields CDR1 SQVTM and CDR2 ANQGSEA. The CDR3 runs 11 residues. The CDR3 sequence is CSVAGNYGYTF. In nucleotides, the CDR3 is TGCAGCGTTGCAGGGAATTATGGCTACACCTTC.

The table lists this clonotype with many counts. This chain joins TRBV12-3 or TRBV12-4 and TRBJ1-2, with 10 bases that match TRBD1. The CDR3 has 15 residues. V shed 3 bases, J shed 4 bases, and the junction held 5 bases outside the gene matches. CDR3: CASSFDRGRVYGYTF. Here the CDR3 DNA reads TGTGCCAGCAGTTTCGACAGGGGGCGCGTCTATGGCTACACCTTC.

Notes on this clonotype: One base away lies a much larger clone, so this may be a sequencing read error. CDR3 nucleotide sequence: TGTGCCAGCAAGGGACAACTGGCGAAGAATGAGCAGTTCTTC. This sequence encodes CASKGQLAKNEQFF. V and J are TRBV21-1 and TRBJ2-1; the D call in the table, TRBD1, was not verified against the DNA. TRBV21-1 is designated a pseudogene. CDR3 length: 14 amino acids.

This clonotype showed up many times. The chain couples TRBV5-1 to TRBJ2-1; TRBD2 matches 11 bases. V shed 2 bases and J 0 bases; nucleotides not matched to a gene: 4. Germline V gene data show CDR1 as SGHRS and CDR2 as YFSETQ. The CDR3 is 17 amino acids. The CDR3 loop is CASSFSGGGSSYNEQFF. The CDR3 DNA follows: TGCGCCAGCAGCTTTAGCGGGGGGGGAAGCTCCTACAATGAGCAGTTCTTC. Filled out from reference TRBV5-1 and TRBJ2-1, the complete variable domain reads KAGVTQTPRYLIKTRGQQVTLSCSPISGHRSVSWYQQTPGQGLQFLFEYFSETQRNKGNFPGRFSGRQFSNSRSEMNVSTLELGDSALYLCASSFSGGGSSYNEQFFGPGTRLTVL.

This clonotype came up many times. The V and J genes are TRBV6-2 or TRBV6-3 and TRBJ2-3, with 10 bases aligning to TRBD1. Looked up from germline, CDR1 is MNHEY and CDR2 is SVGEGT. The CDR3 has 19 residues. J lost 6 bases, V lost 5 bases, and 20 bases had no gene match. Here the CDR3 reads CASSKRDIDRGPPPDTQYF. In nucleotides, the CDR3 is TGTGCCAGCAGTAAACGCGATATTGACAGGGGGCCTCCGCCTGATACGCAGTATTTT.

The chain employs TRBV5-1 and TRBJ2-7, with D possibly being TRBD2 (6 bases). The CDR3 contains 14 residues. Per germline, CDR1 SGHRS and CDR2 YFSETQ. Between the trimmed V and J ends, which lost 4 bases and 5 bases, there was a span of 16 bases. CDR3: CASSPGGGTNEQYF. The CDR3 nucleotides read TGCGCCAGCAGCCCCGGCGGAGGGACCAACGAGCAGTACTTC.

This clonotype was observed at least ten times. This chain uses TRBV12-3 or TRBV12-4 with TRBJ1-1; 7 nucleotides align to TRBD1. V shed 3 bases and J 4 bases; nucleotides not matched to a gene: 2. This CDR3 has 13 residues. As DNA, the CDR3 is TGTGCCAGCAGTTTCCAGGGGGGCACTGAAGCTTTCTTT. Translation gives CASSFQGGTEAFF.

This clonotype appeared a few times. The genes are TRBV4-3 and TRBJ2-6; D might be TRBD1 (5 bases). The germline V and J ends were trimmed by 3 bases and 4 bases, with 13 bases remaining between them. The CDR3 runs to 16 residues. Germline V gives CDR1 LGHNA, CDR2 YSLEER. CDR3 nucleotides: TGCGCCAGCAGCCAGGGAACAGGCTCCGGGGCCAACGTCCTGACTTTC. The encoded protein is CASSQGTGSGANVLTF.

This clonotype showed up many times. The chain employs TRBV5-1 and TRBJ1-2; 8 nucleotides align to TRBD1. There are 13 residues in the CDR3. V gave up 4 bases and J gave up 4 bases; unmatched junction bases: 3. Germline V CDR1 and CDR2: SGHRS, YFSETQ. The CDR3, as DNA: TGCGCCAGCAGCAAGGACAGGGCCTATGGCTACACCTTC. It yields the protein CASSKDRAYGYTF.

There are many counts of this clonotype. V gene TRBV12-3 or TRBV12-4 combines with J gene TRBJ2-1, with 8 bases aligning to TRBD2. The CDR3 length is 16 residues. J was trimmed by 13 bases and V by 3 bases; bases with no gene match: 17. CDR3 nucleotide sequence: TGTGCCAGCAGTTTTTCGGGGGGGAGGACCTCGGCACCCCAGTTCTTC. Protein product: CASSFSGGRTSAPQFF.

This clonotype was seen ten or more times. V gene TRBV3-1 combines with J gene TRBJ1-1; tentative D call: TRBD1 (6 bases). CDR1 LGHDT and CDR2 YNNKEL come from the germline V gene (reference sequence). V was cut by 4 bases and J by 0 bases, with 12 bases left in between. The CDR3 consists of 15 residues. For the CDR3, the DNA is TGTGCCAGCAGCCCCCAAGGGGGGATGAACACTGAAGCTTTCTTT. Protein: CASSPQGGMNTEAFF. Based on the CDR3 plus reference TRBV3-1 and TRBJ1-1, the full variable domain is DTAVSQTPKYLVTQMGNDKSIKCEQNLGHDTMYWYKQDSKKFLKIMFSYNNKELIINETVPNRFSPKSPDKAHLNLHINSLELGDSAVYFCASSPQGGMNTEAFFGQGTRLTVV.

At least ten counts were recorded for this clonotype. V usage is TRBV29-1 and J usage is TRBJ2-3; D gene uncertain. Looked up from germline, CDR1 is SQVTM and CDR2 is ANQGSEA. V lost 1 base and J lost 6, with 11 bases in between. The CDR3 contains 13 residues. The CDR3 region has the DNA TGCAGCGTTGAAGGTCGGCCCAGTGATACGCAGTATTTT. Translating it yields CSVEGRPSDTQYF.

This clonotype was counted many times. V is TRBV4-3 and J is TRBJ2-1; TRBD2 is a possible D gene (5 bases). V was pared by 0 bases and J by 10 bases, with 10 bases between. Germline V gives CDR1 LGHNA, CDR2 YSLEER. The CDR3 consists of 13 residues. CDR3 DNA: TGCGCCAGCAGCCAAGAACGACGAGGGGAGCAGTTCTTC. Its translation: CASSQERRGEQFF.

The table lists this clonotype with many counts. V is TRBV11-1 and J is TRBJ2-3; D is possibly TRBD2 (6 bases). V was cut by 1 base and J by 2 bases, with 19 bases left in between. CDR3 length: 18 amino acids. Germline V gene sequence: CDR1 SGHAT, CDR2 FQDESV (reference sequence). The CDR3 sequence: CASSLGQTSLINTDTQYF. The CDR3 region has the DNA TGTGCCAGCAGCTTAGGGCAAACTAGCCTGATAAACACAGATACGCAGTATTTT.

This clonotype has a count of ten or more. CDR3 nucleotides: TGCAGTGCTAGAGAGGGAAACTATGGCTACACCTTC. It yields the protein CSAREGNYGYTF. The chain carries TRBV20-1 and TRBJ1-2; D uncertain. The germline V gene has CDR1 DFQATT and CDR2 SNEGSKA (reference sequence). The CDR3 is 12 residues long. V lost 0 bases and J 2 bases, leaving 4 bases between the germline ends.

The chain uses TRBV3-1 and TRBJ2-7; 8 bases line up with TRBD1. Germline loops: CDR1 LGHDT, CDR2 YNNKEL (reference sequence). The CDR3 is 14 amino acids. V lost 2 bases to trimming and J lost 3 bases; unmatched junction nucleotides: 3. The CDR3 DNA sequence: TGTGCCAGCAGCCAATCAGGGGGCAGCTACGAGCAGTACTTC. Its translation: CASSQSGGSYEQYF.

This clonotype was observed at least ten times. This chain links TRBV6-5 with TRBJ2-2, with TRBD2 matching 7 bases. The CDR3 is 15 amino acids. V trimming: 2 bases; J trimming: 5 bases; junction bases outside the gene matches: 5. CDR1 and CDR2 (germline): MNHEY, SVGAGI. The CDR3, as DNA: TGTGCCAGCAGTTACGGGTGGGAGGGAACCGGGGAGCTGTTTTTT. Protein: CASSYGWEGTGELFF.

This clonotype was detected only once. A read error is possible here, since a much larger clone lies one base away. This CDR3 is CASSKRGMGTEAFF. The CDR3 DNA follows: TGTGCCAGCAGTAAAAGGGGGATGGGCACTGAAGCTTTCTTT. The chain employs TRBV6-1 and TRBJ1-1; possibly TRBD1 for D (6 bases). The CDR3 has 14 amino acids. Germline loops: CDR1 MNHNS, CDR2 SASEGT. The ends were cut back, 5 bases at V and 4 bases at J, with 14 bases in the middle.

The sample holds many counts of this clonotype. The V call is TRBV12-3 or TRBV12-4, the J call TRBJ2-7, with D possibly being TRBD1 or TRBD2 (6 bases each). The CDR3 is 14 amino acids. Trimming stripped 2 bases from V and 5 bases from J, with 13 bases between. CDR3 in DNA: TGTGCCAGCAGTTTATGGGGGCCGGGGGACGAGCAGTACTTC. Protein product: CASSLWGPGDEQYF.

This clonotype was recorded many times. V gene TRBV12-3 or TRBV12-4 combines with J gene TRBJ1-3; D is uncertain. The CDR3 length is 13 residues. V was clipped by 5 bases and J by 6 bases, with 11 bases between them. The CDR3 reads CASSPALANTIYF. In DNA, the CDR3 is TGTGCCAGCAGTCCCGCTCTGGCAAACACCATATATTTT.

On this clonotype itself: This may arise from a read error, as a much more abundant clone is one base away. The chain combines TRBV9 with TRBJ1-5; a possible D gene is TRBD1 (6 bases). CDR3 length: 17 amino acids. Germline assignment: CDR1 SGDLS and CDR2 YYNGEE. The CDR3 region is CASSEGEGGYSNRPQHF. In DNA form, the CDR3 reads TGTGCCAGCAGCGAGGGGGAGGGGGGGTATAGCAATCGGCCCCAGCATTTT.

This clonotype was recorded many times. The chain recombines TRBV5-1 with TRBJ2-7; 10 bases are shared with TRBD2. The CDR3 length is 15 residues. The V gene end was trimmed by 1 base and the J gene end by 3 bases; junction bases not matched to a gene: 4. Germline CDR1 is SGHRS and CDR2 is YFSETQ. The chain's CDR3 is CASSLTSGAYYEQYF. The DNA of the CDR3 is TGCGCCAGCAGCTTGACTAGCGGGGCTTACTACGAGCAGTACTTC.

This clonotype was seen repeatedly, ten times or more. The CDR3 is CSASPGGNGNSPLHF. CDR3 coding DNA: TGCAGTGCTTCCCCCGGGGGCAATGGTAATTCACCCCTCCACTTT. The chain uses TRBV20-1 and TRBJ1-6; a possible D gene is TRBD1 (6 bases). Germline values: CDR1 DFQATT, CDR2 SNEGSKA (reference sequence). Trimming stripped 5 bases from V and 6 bases from J, with 17 bases between. The CDR3 loop spans 15 amino acids.

Note on this clonotype: This clone may be a read error of a much larger clone one base away. The chain has TRBV12-3 or TRBV12-4 and TRBJ2-5, with 7 bases lining up with TRBD2. This CDR3 comprises 12 residues. The trim removed 6 bases at V and 5 bases at J, leaving 3 bases unmatched. The CDR3 spells CASRGAGETQYF. CDR3 bases: TGTGCCAGCAGGGGAGCGGGGGAGACCCAGTACTTC.

This clonotype was found many times. V usage is TRBV5-1 and J usage is TRBJ2-7; TRBD2 agrees at 7 bases. Germline values: CDR1 SGHRS, CDR2 YFSETQ. V lost 5 bases to trimming and J lost 1 base; unmatched junction nucleotides: 6. The CDR3 has 14 residues. This CDR3 is CASRRAGESYEQYF. The CDR3 DNA reads TGCGCCAGCAGGCGGGCGGGGGAGTCCTACGAGCAGTACTTC.